These 21 T cell receptor beta chains were sequenced from one sample in a study of T cell clonality in common variable immunodeficiency. Study-wide findings and caveats: Common variable immunodeficiency TCR beta sequences reportedly had fewer deletions and N-nucleotide insertions.

Only in-frame clones appear in the TCRdb table, and some are missing; sequencing was by immunoSEQ multiplex PCR. The table records 35,000 or so clones without singletons, the ten largest covering 6.1%. Antigens for these TCRs are unknown. Specimen: peripheral blood mononuclear cells. Every receptor here comes from a human donor with common variable immunodeficiency.

With respect to this clone: The CDR3 goes on 3 residues after the read ends, and that part is filled in from the germline J gene. The chain combines TRBV20-1 with TRBJ2-7; TRBD1 aligns across 9 bases. Germline V gives CDR1 DFQATT, CDR2 SNEGSKA (reference sequence). With 3 bases clipped from V and 2 bases from J, the junction kept 5 bases outside the gene matches. This CDR3 spans 14 amino acids. CDR3 bases read: TGCAGTGCTAGTGAAGGGACAGGGCCCTACGAG. Translated: CSASEGTGPYE. The complete CDR3 sequence is CSASEGTGPYEQYF.

About this clone: Sequencing ends 3 residues short of the CDR3 end; the germline J gene provides the rest. The sample carries other DNA sequences with the same CDR3. The chain recombines TRBV18 with TRBJ2-2; the D gene is possibly TRBD2 (7 bases). The CDR3 covers 17 residues. Germline V CDR1 and CDR2: KGHSH, LQKENI. V was cut by 0 bases and J by 2 bases, with 13 bases left in between. The DNA read from the CDR3 is TGTGCCAGCTCACCACCGCGCGCGGGGGCCAACACCGGGGAG. Encoded protein: CASSPPRAGANTGE. The full CDR3 reads CASSPPRAGANTGELFF.

This clone has just a few counts. Sequencing ends 3 residues short of the CDR3 end; the germline J gene provides the rest. V usage is TRBV5-1 and J usage is TRBJ2-1; D is perhaps TRBD2 (6 bases). V lost 4 bases and J 9 bases, leaving 14 bases between the germline ends. The CDR3 runs 13 residues. Germline CDR1 is SGHRS and CDR2 is YFSETQ. CDR3 amino acids: CASSLWRGGEQFF. The sequenced CDR3 bases are TGCGCCAGCAGCCTTTGGCGGGGAGGTGAG.

This clone has a handful of counts. The read terminates 3 residues before the CDR3 end, so the remaining end is supplied by the germline J gene. J is TRBJ1-2 and V is TRBV19; tentative D call: TRBD1 (5 bases). The V and J ends lost 0 bases and 2 bases respectively, with 13 bases between them. This CDR3 is 16 amino acids long. Germline CDR1 and CDR2: LNHDA and SQIVND (reference sequence). The chain's CDR3 is CASSIDLLEGNYGYTF. The DNA read from the CDR3 is TGTGCCAGTAGTATAGATTTATTGGAGGGGAACTATGGC.

Points on this clone: Coverage ceases 3 residues before the CDR3 finishes, and the germline J gene fills in the end. The genes are TRBV6-2 or TRBV6-3 and TRBJ1-5; D is possibly TRBD1 (6 bases). This CDR3 comprises 15 residues. V lost 4 bases, J lost 6 bases, and 16 bases lay in between. Germline loops: CDR1 MNHEY, CDR2 SVGEGT. The part of the CDR3 DNA that was read is TGTGCCAGCAGTTTGGGACACAGGGTTCGTCAGCCC. Residues: CASSLGHRVRQP. The CDR3 reads in full as CASSLGHRVRQPQHF.

This clone was observed at least ten times. The read halts 3 residues ahead of the CDR3 end, with the missing end drawn from the germline J gene. V usage is TRBV6-1 and J usage is TRBJ1-6; 9 bases fit TRBD1. Germline-derived CDR1 and CDR2 are MNHNS and SASEGT. The length of the CDR3 is 15 residues. V was pared by 3 bases and J by 5 bases, with 2 bases of the junction left unmatched. CDR3 DNA (partial): TGTGCCAGCAGTGACGGGACAGGGCATAATTCACCC. Translation gives CASSDGTGHNSP. The CDR3 in full is CASSDGTGHNSPLHF.

This clone was seen ten or more times. The CDR3 bases that were read are TGTGCCTGGAGCGGACCGGGGTCGAGCAATCAGCCC. Amino acid sequence: CAWSGPGSSNQP. The complete CDR3 protein is CAWSGPGSSNQPQHF. This chain connects TRBV30 to TRBJ1-5, with D unclear. The read ends 3 residues early relative to the CDR3; the germline J gene fills the gap. Germline CDR1 reads GTSNPN; CDR2 reads SVGIG (reference sequence). The CDR3 has 15 residues. V was trimmed by 3 bases and J by 1 base, leaving 13 bases between them.

On this clone: The sequenced fragment ends 3 residues before the CDR3 boundary, so the rest is inferred from the germline J gene. The chain couples TRBV11-3 to TRBJ1-1; D remains unclear. Germline V CDR1 and CDR2: SGHNT, YENEEA. CDR3 length: 10 amino acids. CDR3 DNA (partial): TGTGCCAGCAGCTTCCTACAG. Translated, it gives CASSFLQ. Given in full, the CDR3 is CASSFLQAFF.

This clone has only a few counts. The read terminates 3 residues before the CDR3 end, so the remaining end is supplied by the germline J gene. The chain employs TRBV19 and TRBJ1-6; D perhaps matches TRBD1 (6 bases). The CDR3 runs 14 residues. The V gene's germline CDR1 is LNHDA and CDR2 SQIVND (reference sequence). Between the trimmed V and J ends, which lost 5 bases and 10 bases, there was a span of 15 bases. The CDR3 region is CASSLKGVGSPLHF. The covered CDR3 bases are TGTGCCAGTAGTCTAAAGGGGGTAGGCTCACCC.

The sample holds many counts of this clone. The sequenced CDR3 bases are TGCAGTGCTAGAAGGGCTGACACAGATACG. This translates into CSARRADTDT. The entire CDR3 is CSARRADTDTQYF. This sequence joins TRBV20-1 and TRBJ2-3; D remains ambiguous. Read coverage stops 3 residues before the CDR3 terminus; the germline J gene supplies the remainder. Germline CDR1 DFQATT, CDR2 SNEGSKA (reference sequence). The CDR3 is 13 residues long. Trimming took 2 bases from V and 2 from J, leaving 8 bases between them.

This clone is medium-sized (0.01 to 0.1%) in the sample. The CDR3 is CATSGPGTGLFF. Partial CDR3 DNA: TGTGCCACCAGTGGCCCCGGGACAGGG. This chain joins TRBV24-1 and TRBJ2-2; 8 bases line up with TRBD1. The read ends 3 residues early relative to the CDR3; the germline J gene fills the gap. The CDR3 runs 12 residues. Germline lookup yields CDR1 KGHDR and CDR2 SFDVKD.

A few counts support this clone. Read coverage stops 3 residues before the CDR3 terminus; the germline J gene supplies the remainder. The V and J genes are TRBV19 and TRBJ1-6; D gene ambiguous. The CDR3 has 11 residues. The germline gives CDR1 LNHDA, CDR2 SQIVND (reference sequence). V dropped 4 bases and J dropped 9 bases, with 4 bases sitting between them. Incomplete CDR3 DNA: TGTGCCAGTAGTACGGGTTCACCC. It translates to CASSTGSP. The whole CDR3 is CASSTGSPLHF.

In this sample, this clone turned up a few times. The read ends 3 residues early relative to the CDR3; the germline J gene fills the gap. The chain carries TRBV19 and TRBJ2-2; 8 bases are shared with TRBD1. This CDR3 has 15 residues. V trimming: 6 bases; J trimming: 4 bases; junction bases outside the gene matches: 7. In germline, CDR1 is LNHDA, CDR2 SQIVND (reference sequence). The CDR3 bases that were read are TGTGCCAGTAGCCCGGACAGGGCGGGCACCGGGGAG. This translates into CASSPDRAGTGE. The complete CDR3 sequence is CASSPDRAGTGELFF.

This clone was detected a few times. The read halts 3 residues ahead of the CDR3 end, with the missing end drawn from the germline J gene. The J gene is TRBJ1-4, the V gene TRBV30, with D possibly matching TRBD1 (5 bases). V was cut by 4 bases and J by 10 bases, with 22 bases left in between. The CDR3 extends over 15 amino acids. In germline, CDR1 is GTSNPN, CDR2 SVGIG (reference sequence). Partial CDR3 DNA: TGTGCCTGGATGTTGGACAATGGGGGGTGGAGAAAA. It codes for CAWMLDNGGWRK. The whole CDR3 sequence is CAWMLDNGGWRKLFF.

In its sample, this clone was seen many times. The read falls 3 residues short of the CDR3 end, and the missing part is taken from the germline J gene. This chain connects TRBV5-1 to TRBJ1-6; 10 bases match TRBD1. Germline lookup yields CDR1 SGHRS and CDR2 YFSETQ. The CDR3 extends over 14 amino acids. V shed 6 bases and J 10 bases; nucleotides not matched to a gene: 7. The CDR3 sequence is CASKTGTGVSPLHF. CDR3 DNA (partial): TGCGCCAGCAAGACCGGGACAGGGGTATCACCC.

This clone is termed medium-sized (0.01 to 0.1%). The observed sequence ends 3 residues before the CDR3 terminus, with the missing tail filled in from the germline J gene. This chain connects TRBV4-2 to TRBJ2-4; 12 bases are a match to TRBD2. The CDR3 has 20 amino acids. Germline lookup yields CDR1 LGHNA and CDR2 YNFKEQ. The V segment lost 4 bases and the J segment 0 bases; nucleotides outside the gene matches: 13. The part of the CDR3 DNA that was read is TGTGCCAGCAGCCCTCCCCCAACTAGCGGGGGGCCTTTAGCCAAAAACATT. Translating it yields CASSPPPTSGGPLAKNI. The full CDR3 protein reads CASSPPPTSGGPLAKNIQYF.

By its share, this clone is large. The CDR3 goes on 3 residues after the read ends, and that part is filled in from the germline J gene. The chain carries TRBV2 and TRBJ1-1; 9 nucleotides line up with TRBD1. Losses at the gene ends were 5 bases for V and 1 base for J; bases not matched to a gene: 5. Per germline, CDR1 SNHLY and CDR2 FYNNEI. The CDR3 length is 15 residues. CDR3 DNA, as far as it was read: TGTGCCAGCAGTCCCGGGACAGGGTGGAACACTGAA. It codes for CASSPGTGWNTE. The entire CDR3 sequence reads CASSPGTGWNTEAFF.

In regard to this clone: The read terminates 3 residues before the CDR3 end, so the remaining end is supplied by the germline J gene. This chain links TRBV2 with TRBJ2-3; 7 bases fit TRBD1. CDR3 length equals 14 residues. Per germline, CDR1 SNHLY and CDR2 FYNNEI. V lost 11 bases and J lost 1; bases outside the gene matches: 9. The CDR3 sequence: CASSRQGGTDTQYF. CDR3 DNA, as far as it was read: TGTGCCTCCAGTAGGCAGGGGGGCACAGATACG. The full variable domain, completed using reference TRBV2 and TRBJ2-3, is EPEVTQTPSHQVTQMGQEVILRCVPISNHLYFYWYRQILGQKVEFLVSFYNNEISEKSEIFDDQFSVERPDGSNFTLKIRSTKLEDSAMYFCASSRQGGTDTQYFGPGTRLTVL.

This clone was found many times. The sequence runs out 3 residues before the end of the CDR3; the remainder is reconstructed from the germline J gene. The rearrangement joins TRBV5-1 to TRBJ2-2; D possibly corresponds to TRBD1 (6 bases). The CDR3 loop spans 13 amino acids. Germline assignment: CDR1 SGHRS and CDR2 YFSETQ. The V and J ends lost 4 bases and 5 bases respectively, with 9 bases between them. CDR3 region: CASSPRGTGELFF. The CDR3 DNA, read in part, is TGCGCCAGCAGCCCCAGGGGTACCGGGGAG. Variable domain in full (rest from reference TRBV5-1 and TRBJ2-2): KAGVTQTPRYLIKTRGQQVTLSCSPISGHRSVSWYQQTPGQGLQFLFEYFSETQRNKGNFPGRFSGRQFSNSRSEMNVSTLELGDSALYLCASSPRGTGELFFGEGSRLTVL.

This clone was seen a handful of times. A read error may explain this, as a much larger clone is one base away. The sequence runs out 3 residues before the end of the CDR3; the remainder is reconstructed from the germline J gene. The genes are TRBV19 and TRBJ1-5, with 8 bases matching TRBD1. Germline V lookup: CDR1 LNHDA, CDR2 SQIVND (reference sequence). This CDR3 contains 15 residues. CDR3 protein: CASRAGGESKQPQHF. The covered CDR3 bases are TGTGCCAGTAGAGCAGGGGGCGAGAGCAAGCAGCCC.

This clone was detected only a few times. The sequenced fragment ends 3 residues before the CDR3 boundary, so the rest is inferred from the germline J gene. The rearrangement links TRBV2 to TRBJ2-1; 9 bases are a match to TRBD2. V gave up 3 bases and J gave up 4 bases; unmatched junction bases: 4. The V gene's germline CDR1 is SNHLY and CDR2 FYNNEI. This CDR3 spans 15 amino acids. CDR3 DNA, as far as it was read: TGTGCCAGCAGTGACGGGCGGGGGGGGTACAATGAG. Its translation is CASSDGRGGYNE. The whole CDR3 is CASSDGRGGYNEQFF.